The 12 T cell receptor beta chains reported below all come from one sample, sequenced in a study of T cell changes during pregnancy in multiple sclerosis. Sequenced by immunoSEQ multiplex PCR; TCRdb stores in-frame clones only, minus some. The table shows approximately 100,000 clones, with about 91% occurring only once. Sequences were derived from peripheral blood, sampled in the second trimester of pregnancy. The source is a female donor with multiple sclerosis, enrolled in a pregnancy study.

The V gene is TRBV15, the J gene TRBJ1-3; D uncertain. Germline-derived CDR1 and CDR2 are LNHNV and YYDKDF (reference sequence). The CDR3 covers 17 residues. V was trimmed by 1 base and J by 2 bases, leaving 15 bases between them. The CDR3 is CATSRGVGSFAGNTIYF. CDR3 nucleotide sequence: TGTGCCACCAGCAGAGGAGTGGGGAGTTTCGCTGGAAACACCATATATTTT.

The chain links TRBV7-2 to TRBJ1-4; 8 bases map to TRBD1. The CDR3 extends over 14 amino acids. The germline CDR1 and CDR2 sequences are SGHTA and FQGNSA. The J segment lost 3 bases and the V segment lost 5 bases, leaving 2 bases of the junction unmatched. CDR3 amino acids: CASSRTGSNEKLFF. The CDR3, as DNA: TGTGCCAGCAGCCGGACAGGGTCTAATGAAAAACTGTTTTTT.

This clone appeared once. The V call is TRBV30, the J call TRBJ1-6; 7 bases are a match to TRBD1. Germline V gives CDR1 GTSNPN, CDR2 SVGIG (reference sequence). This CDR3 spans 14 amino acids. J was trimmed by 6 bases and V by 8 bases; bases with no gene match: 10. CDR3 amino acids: CATDRDGINSPLHF. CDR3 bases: TGTGCCACCGACAGGGACGGAATTAATTCACCCCTCCACTTT. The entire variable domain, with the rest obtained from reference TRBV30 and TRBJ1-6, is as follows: SQTIHQWPATLVQPVGSPLSLECTVEGTSNPNLYWYRQAAGRGLQLLFYSVGIGQISSEVPQNLSASRPQDRQFILSSKKLLLSDSGFYLCATDRDGINSPLHFGNGTRLTVT.

CDR3 residues: CASSYRTGNTEAFF. DNA for the CDR3: TGTGCCAGCAGTTACCGGACAGGGAACACTGAAGCTTTCTTT. The rearrangement joins TRBV28 to TRBJ1-1; TRBD1 matches 7 bases. Germline V gene data show CDR1 as MDHEN and CDR2 as SYDVKM. CDR3 size: 14 residues. With 4 bases clipped from V and 1 base from J, the junction kept 3 bases outside the gene matches.

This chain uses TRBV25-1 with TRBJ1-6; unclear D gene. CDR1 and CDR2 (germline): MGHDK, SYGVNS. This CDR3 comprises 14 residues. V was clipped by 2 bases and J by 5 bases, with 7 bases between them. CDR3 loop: CASSERQHNSPLHF. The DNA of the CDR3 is TGTGCCAGCAGTGAAAGACAACATAATTCACCCCTCCACTTT.

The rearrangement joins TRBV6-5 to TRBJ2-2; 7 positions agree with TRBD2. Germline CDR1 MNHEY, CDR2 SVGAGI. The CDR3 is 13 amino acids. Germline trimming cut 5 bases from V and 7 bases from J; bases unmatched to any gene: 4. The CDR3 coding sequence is TGTGCCAGCAGTATAACTAGCGTCGGGGAGCTGTTTTTT. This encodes CASSITSVGELFF.

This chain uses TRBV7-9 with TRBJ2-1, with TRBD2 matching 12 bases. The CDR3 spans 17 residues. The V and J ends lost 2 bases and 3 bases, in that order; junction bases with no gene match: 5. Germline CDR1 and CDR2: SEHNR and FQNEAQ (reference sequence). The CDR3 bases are TGTGCCAGCAGCTTACCTCTAGCGGGAGGGCTCTACAATGAGCAGTTCTTC. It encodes CASSLPLAGGLYNEQFF.

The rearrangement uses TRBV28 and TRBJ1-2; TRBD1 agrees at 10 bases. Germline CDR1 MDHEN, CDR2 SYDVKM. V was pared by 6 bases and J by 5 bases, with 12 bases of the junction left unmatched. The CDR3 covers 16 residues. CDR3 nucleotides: TGTGCCAGCAGACGACCCCCCGGACAGGGGGGATATGGCTACACCTTC. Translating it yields CASRRPPGQGGYGYTF.

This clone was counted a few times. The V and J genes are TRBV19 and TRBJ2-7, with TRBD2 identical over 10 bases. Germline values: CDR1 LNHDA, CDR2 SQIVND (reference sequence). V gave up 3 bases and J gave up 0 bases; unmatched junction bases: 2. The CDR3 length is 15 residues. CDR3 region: CASSMSSGSSYEQYF. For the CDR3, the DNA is TGTGCCAGTAGTATGTCTAGCGGGAGCTCCTACGAGCAGTACTTC.

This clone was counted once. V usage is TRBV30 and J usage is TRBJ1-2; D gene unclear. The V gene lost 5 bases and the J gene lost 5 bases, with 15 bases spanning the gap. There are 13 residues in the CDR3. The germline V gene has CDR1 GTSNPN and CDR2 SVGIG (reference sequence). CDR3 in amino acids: CAWDSSVRYGYTF. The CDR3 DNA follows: TGTGCCTGGGACTCCTCAGTGAGGTATGGCTACACCTTC.

The CDR3 sequence: CASSQTGVNEQFF. The DNA of the CDR3 is TGTGCCAGCAGTCAAACAGGGGTCAATGAGCAGTTCTTC. The chain employs TRBV28 and TRBJ2-1, with TRBD1 identical over 7 bases. The CDR3 length is 13 residues. Trimming removed 5 bases from V and 6 bases from J; junction bases left unmatched: 4. Germline V lookup: CDR1 MDHEN, CDR2 SYDVKM.

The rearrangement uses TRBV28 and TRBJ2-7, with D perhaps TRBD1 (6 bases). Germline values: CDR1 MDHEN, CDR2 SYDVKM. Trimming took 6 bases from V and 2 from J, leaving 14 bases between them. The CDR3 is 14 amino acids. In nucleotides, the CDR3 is TGTGCCAGCAGCCGTATAGGGGGTCCCTACGAGCAGTACTTC. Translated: CASSRIGGPYEQYF.